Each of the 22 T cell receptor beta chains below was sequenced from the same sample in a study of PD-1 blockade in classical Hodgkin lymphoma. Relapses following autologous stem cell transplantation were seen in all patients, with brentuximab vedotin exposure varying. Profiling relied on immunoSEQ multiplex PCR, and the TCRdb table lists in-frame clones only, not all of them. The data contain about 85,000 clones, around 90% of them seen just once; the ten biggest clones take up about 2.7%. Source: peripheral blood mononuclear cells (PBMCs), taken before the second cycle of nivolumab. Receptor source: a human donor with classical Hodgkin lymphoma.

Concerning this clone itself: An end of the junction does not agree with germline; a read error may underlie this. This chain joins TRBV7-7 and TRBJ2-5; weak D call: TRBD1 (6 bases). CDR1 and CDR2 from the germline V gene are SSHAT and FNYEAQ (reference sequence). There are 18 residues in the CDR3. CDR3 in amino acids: CASSLELHPGPRGETQYF. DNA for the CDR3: TGTGCTAGCAGCTTAGAATTACATCCGGGGCCCAGGGGAGAGACCCAGTACTTC.

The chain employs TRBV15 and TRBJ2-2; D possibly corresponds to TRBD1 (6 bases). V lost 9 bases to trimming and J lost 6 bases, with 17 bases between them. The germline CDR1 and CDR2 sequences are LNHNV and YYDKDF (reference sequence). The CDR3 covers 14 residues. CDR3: CATGTGWYPGELFF. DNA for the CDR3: TGTGCCACTGGAACAGGGTGGTATCCCGGGGAGCTGTTTTTT.

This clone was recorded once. The CDR3 here is CASSEYQGVEGYREKLFF. The CDR3 DNA follows: TGTGCCAGCAGTGAATATCAGGGGGTGGAAGGCTATCGTGAAAAACTGTTTTTT. The chain combines TRBV25-1 with TRBJ1-4; 7 nucleotides agree with TRBD1. CDR1 is MGHDK, CDR2 SYGVNS, per germline. V shed 0 bases, J shed 7 bases, and the junction held 14 bases outside the gene matches. This CDR3 contains 18 residues.

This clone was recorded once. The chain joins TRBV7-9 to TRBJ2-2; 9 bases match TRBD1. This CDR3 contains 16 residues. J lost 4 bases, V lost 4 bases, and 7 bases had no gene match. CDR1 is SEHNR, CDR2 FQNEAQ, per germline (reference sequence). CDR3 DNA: TGTGCCAGCAGCTATTACAGGGGGCTGGGCACCGGGGAGCTGTTTTTT. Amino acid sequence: CASSYYRGLGTGELFF.

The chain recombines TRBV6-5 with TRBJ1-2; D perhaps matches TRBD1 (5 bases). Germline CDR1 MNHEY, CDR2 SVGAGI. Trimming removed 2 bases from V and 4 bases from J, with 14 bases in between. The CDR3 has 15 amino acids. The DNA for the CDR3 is TGTGCCAGCAGTTACGGCGAGGGCGGGACCTATGGCTACACCTTC. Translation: CASSYGEGGTYGYTF.

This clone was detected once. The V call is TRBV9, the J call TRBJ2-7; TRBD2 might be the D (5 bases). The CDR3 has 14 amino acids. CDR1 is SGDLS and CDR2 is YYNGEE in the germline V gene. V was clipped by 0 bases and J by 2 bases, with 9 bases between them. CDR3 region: CASSVELEAYEQYF. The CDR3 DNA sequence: TGTGCCAGCAGCGTAGAACTGGAGGCCTACGAGCAGTACTTC.

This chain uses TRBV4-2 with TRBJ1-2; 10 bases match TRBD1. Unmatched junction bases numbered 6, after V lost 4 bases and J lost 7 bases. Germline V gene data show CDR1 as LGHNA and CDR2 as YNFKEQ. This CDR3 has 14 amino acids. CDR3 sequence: CASSRQGAGFGYTF. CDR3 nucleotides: TGTGCCAGCAGCCGACAGGGGGCTGGTTTTGGCTACACCTTC.

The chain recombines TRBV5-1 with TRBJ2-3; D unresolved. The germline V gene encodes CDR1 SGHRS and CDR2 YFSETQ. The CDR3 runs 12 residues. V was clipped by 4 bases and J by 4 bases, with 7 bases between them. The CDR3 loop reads CASSGDADTQYF. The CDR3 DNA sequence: TGCGCCAGCAGCGGTGACGCAGATACGCAGTATTTT.

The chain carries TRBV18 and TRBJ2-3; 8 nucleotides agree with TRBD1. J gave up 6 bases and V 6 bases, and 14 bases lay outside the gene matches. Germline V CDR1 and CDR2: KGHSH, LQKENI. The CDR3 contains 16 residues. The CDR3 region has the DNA TGTGCCAGCTCGCGCGGACAGGGCTGGCCTTGGGATACGCAGTATTTT. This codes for CASSRGQGWPWDTQYF.

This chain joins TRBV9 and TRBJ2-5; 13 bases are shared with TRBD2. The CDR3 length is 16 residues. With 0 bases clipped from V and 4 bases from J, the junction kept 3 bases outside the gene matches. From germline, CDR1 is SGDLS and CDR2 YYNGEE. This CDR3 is CASSVVGLAGAETQYF. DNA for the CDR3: TGTGCCAGCAGCGTAGTCGGACTAGCGGGAGCAGAGACCCAGTACTTC.

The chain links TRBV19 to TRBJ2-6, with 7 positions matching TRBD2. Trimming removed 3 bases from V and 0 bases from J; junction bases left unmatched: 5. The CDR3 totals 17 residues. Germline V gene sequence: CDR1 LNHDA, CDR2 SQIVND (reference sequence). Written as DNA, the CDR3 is TGTGCCAGTAGTATGGGAGGGGCGGGCTCTGGGGCCAACGTCCTGACTTTC. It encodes CASSMGGAGSGANVLTF. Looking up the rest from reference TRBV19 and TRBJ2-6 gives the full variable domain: DGGITQSPKYLFRKEGQNVTLSCEQNLNHDAMYWYRQDPGQGLRLIYYSQIVNDFQKGDIAEGYSVSREKKESFPLTVTSAQKNPTAFYLCASSMGGAGSGANVLTFGAGSRLTVL.

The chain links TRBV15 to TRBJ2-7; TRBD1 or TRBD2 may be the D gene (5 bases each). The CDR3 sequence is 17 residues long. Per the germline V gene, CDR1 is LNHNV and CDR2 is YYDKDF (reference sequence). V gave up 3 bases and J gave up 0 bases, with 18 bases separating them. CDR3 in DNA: TGTGCCACCAGCAGCCGCGCGACTATGGGGCTCTCCTACGAGCAGTACTTC. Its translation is CATSSRATMGLSYEQYF.

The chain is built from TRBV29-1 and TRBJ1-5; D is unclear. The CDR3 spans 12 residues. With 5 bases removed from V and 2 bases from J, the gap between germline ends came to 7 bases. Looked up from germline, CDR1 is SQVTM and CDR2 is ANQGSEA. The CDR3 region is CSVQAGNQPQHF. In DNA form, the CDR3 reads TGCAGCGTTCAGGCAGGCAATCAGCCCCAGCATTTT.

The CDR3 coding sequence is TGCAGTGCTAGTCCCAAAGGCGGCTACACCTTC. Translating it yields CSASPKGGYTF. V gene TRBV20-1 combines with J gene TRBJ1-2; D not resolved. This CDR3 is built from 11 residues. CDR1 and CDR2 from the germline V gene are DFQATT and SNEGSKA (reference sequence). The V end lost 3 bases, the J end lost 8 bases, and 10 bases lay between the germline ends.

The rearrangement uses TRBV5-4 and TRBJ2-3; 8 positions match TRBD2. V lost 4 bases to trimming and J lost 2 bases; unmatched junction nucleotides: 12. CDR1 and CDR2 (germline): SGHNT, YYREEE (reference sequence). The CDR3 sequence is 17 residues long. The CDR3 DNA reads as TGTGCCAGCAGCATACCGGAGCGGGGACTAGTCACAGATACGCAGTATTTT. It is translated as CASSIPERGLVTDTQYF.

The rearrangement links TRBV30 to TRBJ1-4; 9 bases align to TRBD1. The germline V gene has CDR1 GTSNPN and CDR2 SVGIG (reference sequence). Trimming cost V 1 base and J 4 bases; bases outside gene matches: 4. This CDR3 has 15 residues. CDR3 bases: TGTGCCTGGAGTGAAGGGACAGGGCGTAATGAAAAACTGTTTTTT. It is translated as CAWSEGTGRNEKLFF.

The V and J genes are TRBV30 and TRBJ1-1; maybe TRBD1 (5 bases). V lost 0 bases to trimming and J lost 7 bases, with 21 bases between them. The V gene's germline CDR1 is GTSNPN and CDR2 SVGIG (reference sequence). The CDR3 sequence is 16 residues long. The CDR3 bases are TGTGCCTGGAGTGTGTGGGGCCATTATTCGGGGCTTGAAGCTTTCTTT. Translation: CAWSVWGHYSGLEAFF.

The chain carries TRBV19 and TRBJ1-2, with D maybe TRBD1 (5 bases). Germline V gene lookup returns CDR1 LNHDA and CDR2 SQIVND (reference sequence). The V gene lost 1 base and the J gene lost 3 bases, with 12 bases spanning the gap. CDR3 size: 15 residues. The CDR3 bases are TGTGCCAGTAGTATAGGAGCAGGGAGGGACTATGGCTACACCTTC. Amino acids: CASSIGAGRDYGYTF.

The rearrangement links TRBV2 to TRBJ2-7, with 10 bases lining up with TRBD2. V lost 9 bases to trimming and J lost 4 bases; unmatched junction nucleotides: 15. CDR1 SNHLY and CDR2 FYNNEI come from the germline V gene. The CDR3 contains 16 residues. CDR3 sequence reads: CASRLTASGSVYEQYF. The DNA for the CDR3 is TGTGCCAGTCGTCTTACCGCTAGCGGGAGTGTTTACGAGCAGTACTTC.

The CDR3 loop reads CASSQGAGTSGSSHPYEQYF. The CDR3 DNA sequence: TGCGCCAGCAGCCAAGGGGCCGGGACTAGCGGGAGTTCCCACCCCTACGAGCAGTACTTC. The chain couples TRBV4-1 to TRBJ2-7; the match to TRBD2 covers 14 bases. Losses at the gene ends were 1 base for V and 2 bases for J; bases not matched to a gene: 13. Germline-derived CDR1 and CDR2 are MGHRA and YSYEKL. The CDR3 spans 20 residues.

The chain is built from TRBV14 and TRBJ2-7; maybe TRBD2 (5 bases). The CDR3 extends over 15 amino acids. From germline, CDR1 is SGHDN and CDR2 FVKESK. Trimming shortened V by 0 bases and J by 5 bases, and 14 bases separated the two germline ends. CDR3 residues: CASSQELRGYHEQYF. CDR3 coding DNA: TGTGCCAGCAGCCAAGAGTTGAGAGGGTACCACGAGCAGTACTTC.

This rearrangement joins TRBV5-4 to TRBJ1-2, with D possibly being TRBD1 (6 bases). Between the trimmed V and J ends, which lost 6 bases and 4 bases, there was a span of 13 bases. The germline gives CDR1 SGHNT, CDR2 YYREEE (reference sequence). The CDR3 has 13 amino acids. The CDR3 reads CASTQTGGYGYTF. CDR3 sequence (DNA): TGTGCCAGCACCCAGACAGGTGGCTATGGCTACACCTTC.